These 21 T cell receptor beta chains were all obtained from the same sample, sequenced in a study of identical twins. Via MiXCR, TCRdb re-called the 5' RACE reads, giving one row per CDR3 protein. The sample includes 500,000 to 700,000 distinct CDR3 sequences, under 8.5% of them seen just once. These same records also appear under a second study, on yellow fever vaccine responses in identical twins.

The source material was PBMCs. These receptors all come from a woman younger than 30 in good health.

This chain uses TRBV7-2 with TRBJ2-3; TRBD2 agrees at 10 bases. Germline values: CDR1 SGHTA, CDR2 FQGNSA. The CDR3 contains 17 residues. The junction had 16 bases not matched to a gene; V was cut back by 7 bases and J by 6 bases. The CDR3 DNA follows: TGTGCCAGCACCCCAGGGGGGACTAGCGCCCGTCGCGATACGCAGTATTTT. Its translation: CASTPGGTSARRDTQYF.

A few counts support this clonotype. The chain uses TRBV6-1 and TRBJ2-6, with 11 bases lining up with TRBD1. V shed 5 bases and J 2 bases; nucleotides not matched to a gene: 5. This CDR3 comprises 17 residues. In germline, CDR1 is MNHNS, CDR2 SASEGT. CDR3 in amino acids: CASSKGQGAAGANVLTF. The CDR3 DNA is TGTGCCAGCAGTAAAGGACAGGGGGCGGCTGGGGCCAACGTCCTGACTTTC.

The chain joins TRBV20-1 to TRBJ2-7; either TRBD1 or TRBD2 may fit D (5 bases each). Germline loops: CDR1 DFQATT, CDR2 SNEGSKA (reference sequence). Trimming removed 3 bases from V and 2 bases from J, with 17 bases in between. This CDR3 contains 15 residues. The CDR3 here is CSARTPGRNTYEQYF. In DNA form, the CDR3 reads TGCAGTGCTAGGACCCCGGGACGCAACACCTACGAGCAGTACTTC.

This clonotype has a count of ten or more. The rearrangement uses TRBV29-1 and TRBJ2-3; tentatively, D is TRBD2 (6 bases). The CDR3 extends over 16 amino acids. V gave up 1 base and J gave up 6 bases, with 20 bases separating them. Germline V CDR1 and CDR2: SQVTM, ANQGSEA. The CDR3 nucleotides are TGCAGCGTTGAAGGGAGACCTGGGCGGGAACGTGATACGCAGTATTTT. Translation gives CSVEGRPGRERDTQYF.

The sample holds many counts of this clonotype. This chain uses TRBV20-1 with TRBJ1-4; D is unclear. Germline loops: CDR1 DFQATT, CDR2 SNEGSKA (reference sequence). The ends were cut back, 0 bases at V and 5 bases at J, with 13 bases in the middle. CDR3 length equals 15 residues. CDR3 loop: CSARDFSGSNEKLFF. The CDR3 DNA is TGCAGTGCTAGAGATTTCAGCGGCTCGAATGAAAAACTGTTTTTT.

V and J are TRBV5-1 and TRBJ2-5; 7 bases are shared with TRBD1. With V trimmed by 9 bases and J by 1 base, 9 bases remained unmatched. The CDR3 sequence is 14 residues long. Germline loops: CDR1 SGHRS, CDR2 YFSETQ. The CDR3 nucleotides read TGCGCCACCTGCCCAGGGGGTTCCCAAGAGACCCAGTACTTC. It codes for CATCPGGSQETQYF.

The table lists this clonotype with many counts. This chain connects TRBV21-1 to TRBJ2-1; the table's D call, TRBD2, was not checked against the DNA. TRBV21-1 has pseudogene status. The CDR3 totals 15 residues. CDR3 nucleotides: TGTGCCAGCAGACTGGGACTAGCGAGATACAATGAGCAGTTCTTC. Translation gives CASRLGLARYNEQFF.

This chain connects TRBV7-8 to TRBJ2-6; the D call may be TRBD1 or TRBD2 (5 bases each). Germline V gene data show CDR1 as SGHVS and CDR2 as FQNEAQ. This CDR3 contains 15 residues. Trimming left V 1 base short and J 3 bases short, with 7 bases between. The CDR3 sequence is CASSLVGVGANVLTF. CDR3 in DNA: TGTGCCAGCAGCTTAGTGGGGGTTGGGGCCAACGTCCTGACTTTC.

The table lists this clonotype with many counts. This chain joins TRBV5-1 and TRBJ1-5, with TRBD1 matching 7 bases. The length of the CDR3 is 16 residues. V lost 4 bases, J lost 1 base, and 8 bases stayed unmatched. Germline V gives CDR1 SGHRS, CDR2 YFSETQ. The CDR3 region is CASSAGTVSSNQPQHF. CDR3 nucleotide sequence: TGCGCCAGCAGCGCCGGGACAGTGTCGAGCAATCAGCCCCAGCATTTT.

This clonotype has at least ten counts. The chain couples TRBV7-6 to TRBJ2-3; no firm D call. The CDR3 extends over 14 amino acids. With 1 base removed from V and 1 base from J, the gap between germline ends came to 6 bases. Germline V gives CDR1 SGHVS, CDR2 FNYEAQ. In DNA, the CDR3 is TGTGCCAGCAGCTTAGAATGGGGCACAGATACGCAGTATTTT. Encoded protein: CASSLEWGTDTQYF. Filled out from reference TRBV7-6 and TRBJ2-3, the complete variable domain reads GAGVSQSPRYKVTKRGQDVALRCDPISGHVSLYWYRQALGQGPEFLTYFNYEAQQDKSGLPNDRFSAERPEGSISTLTIQRTEQRDSAMYRCASSLEWGTDTQYFGPGTRLTVL.

The chain couples TRBV11-1 to TRBJ1-4; no reliable D call. CDR1 is SGHAT and CDR2 is FQDESV in the germline V gene (reference sequence). V lost 5 bases to trimming and J lost 0 bases, with 19 bases between them. This CDR3 region has 18 residues. In DNA, the CDR3 is TGTGCCAGCAGCCCGAAGGGCAGAGATTATGCAACTAATGAAAAACTGTTTTTT. It codes for CASSPKGRDYATNEKLFF.

The V call is TRBV5-4, the J call TRBJ2-2; D remains unclear. The CDR3 loop spans 14 amino acids. From germline, CDR1 is SGHNT and CDR2 YYREEE (reference sequence). V dropped 0 bases and J dropped 3 bases, with 6 bases sitting between them. CDR3 DNA: TGTGCCAGCAGCTTGGAGCAGTACACCGGGGAGCTGTTTTTT. Protein product: CASSLEQYTGELFF.

This chain uses TRBV7-2 with TRBJ2-1; TRBD1 or TRBD2 may be the D gene (6 bases each). Germline CDR1 reads SGHTA; CDR2 reads FQGNSA. The CDR3 has 14 residues. With 1 base removed from V and 9 bases from J, the gap between germline ends came to 13 bases. The CDR3 bases are TGTGCCAGCAGCTTAGATACAGGGAGGAGTGAGCAGTTCTTC. Encoded protein: CASSLDTGRSEQFF.

This CDR3 is CASSADRVNYEQYF. The DNA of the CDR3 is TGTGCCAGCAGCGCGGACAGGGTGAACTACGAGCAGTACTTC. The chain recombines TRBV9 with TRBJ2-7; TRBD1 matches at 8 bases. This CDR3 spans 14 amino acids. V was clipped by 3 bases and J by 3 bases; unmatched bases: 5. Germline CDR1 is SGDLS and CDR2 is YYNGEE.

This clonotype has just a few counts. This chain connects TRBV7-6 to TRBJ2-5; D not resolved. The V gene's germline CDR1 is SGHVS and CDR2 FNYEAQ. V lost 2 bases to trimming and J lost 1 base, with 11 bases between them. The CDR3 length is 15 residues. Here the CDR3 DNA reads TGTGCCAGCAGCTTACTACTCGGATCCCAAGAGACCCAGTACTTC. Protein: CASSLLLGSQETQYF.

J is TRBJ2-3 and V is TRBV4-1; TRBD2 aligns across 7 bases. The CDR3 runs 17 residues. Germline loops: CDR1 MGHRA, CDR2 YSYEKL. V was pared by 0 bases and J by 5 bases, with 11 bases of the junction left unmatched. CDR3 DNA: TGCGCCAGCAGCCAAGAAGTCGGGTCAGGGAGGGGAGATACGCAGTATTTT. It specifies CASSQEVGSGRGDTQYF.

In its sample, this clonotype was seen a few times. The chain recombines TRBV12-3 or TRBV12-4 with TRBJ2-5, with D maybe TRBD2 (5 bases). This CDR3 has 13 residues. V was shortened by 6 bases and J by 5 bases, with 13 bases between the two germline ends. CDR3 region: CASRAHGGETQYF. The DNA of the CDR3 is TGTGCCAGCAGGGCGCATGGCGGGGAGACCCAGTACTTC.

This clonotype has just a few counts. This chain joins TRBV20-1 and TRBJ2-1; TRBD1 matches at 8 bases. The CDR3 runs to 10 residues. Germline V gene data show CDR1 as DFQATT and CDR2 as SNEGSKA (reference sequence). The CDR3 protein is CSADRGEQFF. The CDR3 coding sequence is TGCAGCGCTGACAGGGGTGAGCAGTTCTTC.

The rearrangement links TRBV18 to TRBJ2-4; 10 bases map to TRBD1. V trimming: 2 bases; J trimming: 6 bases; junction bases outside the gene matches: 4. Looked up from germline, CDR1 is KGHSH and CDR2 is LQKENI. The CDR3 is made up of 15 amino acids. The CDR3 region is CASSPGDRGVNIQYF. For the CDR3, the DNA is TGTGCCAGCTCACCAGGGGACAGGGGCGTAAACATTCAGTACTTC. The variable domain in full, completed from reference TRBV18 and TRBJ2-4, reads NAGVMQNPRHLVRRRGQEARLRCSPMKGHSHVYWYRQLPEEGLKFMVYLQKENIIDESGMPKERFSAEFPKEGPSILRIQQVVRGDSAAYFCASSPGDRGVNIQYFGAGTRLSVL.

This sequence joins TRBV3-1 and TRBJ2-7, with 13 bases matching TRBD2. Trimming took 10 bases from V and 6 from J; bases not matched to a gene: 12. The CDR3 has 15 residues. Germline CDR1 and CDR2: LGHDT and YNNKEL (reference sequence). CDR3 protein: CATSPAGTSGTEQYF. CDR3 DNA sequence: TGTGCCACCTCCCCTGCCGGGACTAGCGGGACCGAGCAGTACTTC.

V is TRBV7-2 and J is TRBJ2-1; 10 positions match TRBD2. The CDR3 totals 16 residues. Germline CDR1 reads SGHTA; CDR2 reads FQGNSA. V was clipped by 5 bases and J by 2 bases; unmatched bases: 6. CDR3 DNA sequence: TGTGCCAGCAGCATTCTAGCGGGAGCTGCCTACAATGAGCAGTTCTTC. It yields the protein CASSILAGAAYNEQFF.